This T cell receptor beta chain originates from a study of shared clonotypes between healthy human individuals. Selected positively for CCR7 and CD45RO-negative, naive CD8 cells excluded terminally differentiated effector memory CD45RA+ cells. The CDR3 covers 18 residues. Germline values: CDR1 MNHEY, CDR2 SMNVEV (reference sequence). Trimming removed 3 bases from V and 8 bases from J; junction bases left unmatched: 20. Assay: immunoSEQ multiplex PCR; the TCRdb copy retains only in-frame clones and omits some. This table holds approximately 2,000,000 clones, 93% found once. The TCR sequence derives from a man aged 18 to 35 in good health. Some clones in this sample may be carry-over from other donors' samples. The chain has TRBV27 and TRBJ2-3; TRBD2 agrees at 7 bases. The sample taken for sequencing was naive CD8+ T cells from PBMCs. This chain's CDR3 is CASSFRVLDGPGGGTQYF. Here the CDR3 DNA reads TGTGCCAGCAGTTTCCGCGTGTTAGACGGGCCGGGAGGCGGTACGCAGTATTTT.